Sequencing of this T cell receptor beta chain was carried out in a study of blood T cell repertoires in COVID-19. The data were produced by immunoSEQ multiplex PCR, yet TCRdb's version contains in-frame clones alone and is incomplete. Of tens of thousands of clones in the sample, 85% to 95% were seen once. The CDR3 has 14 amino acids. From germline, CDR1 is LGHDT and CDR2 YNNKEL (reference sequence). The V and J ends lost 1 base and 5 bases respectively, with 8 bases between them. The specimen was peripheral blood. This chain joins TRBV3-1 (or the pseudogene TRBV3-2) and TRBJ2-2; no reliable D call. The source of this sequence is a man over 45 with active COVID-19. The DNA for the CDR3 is TGTGCCAGCAGCCAAGGAGAGCTGACCGGGGAGCTGTTTTTT. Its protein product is CASSQGELTGELFF.